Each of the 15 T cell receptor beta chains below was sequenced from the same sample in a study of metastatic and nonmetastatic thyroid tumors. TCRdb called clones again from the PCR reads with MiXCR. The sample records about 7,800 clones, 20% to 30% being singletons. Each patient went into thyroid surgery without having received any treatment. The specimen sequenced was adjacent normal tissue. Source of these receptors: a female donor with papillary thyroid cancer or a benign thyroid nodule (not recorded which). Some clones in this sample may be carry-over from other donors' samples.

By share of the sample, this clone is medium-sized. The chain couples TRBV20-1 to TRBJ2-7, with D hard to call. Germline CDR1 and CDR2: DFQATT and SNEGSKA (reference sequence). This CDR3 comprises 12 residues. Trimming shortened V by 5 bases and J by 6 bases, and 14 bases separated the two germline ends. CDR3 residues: CSAPSKGSEQYF. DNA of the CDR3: TGCAGTGCTCCCTCAAAGGGTTCCGAGCAGTACTTC.

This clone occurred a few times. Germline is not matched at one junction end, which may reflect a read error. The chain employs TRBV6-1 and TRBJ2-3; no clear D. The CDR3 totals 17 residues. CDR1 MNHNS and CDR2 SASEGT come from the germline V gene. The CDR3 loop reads CASGEPPTCPSTDTQYF. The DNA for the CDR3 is TGTGCCAGCGGTGAGCCGCCGACGTGTCCTAGCACAGATACGCAGTATTTT.

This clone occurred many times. The CDR3 nucleotides read TGTGCCAGCAGCTTGCCGGGAGTGGATTTCAATGAGCAGTTCTTC. This encodes CASSLPGVDFNEQFF. The V gene is TRBV5-8, the J gene TRBJ2-1, with D perhaps matching TRBD2 (6 bases). This CDR3 is built from 15 residues. Looked up from germline, CDR1 is SGHTS and CDR2 is YDEGEE. V lost 1 base, J lost 6 bases, and 14 bases lay in between.

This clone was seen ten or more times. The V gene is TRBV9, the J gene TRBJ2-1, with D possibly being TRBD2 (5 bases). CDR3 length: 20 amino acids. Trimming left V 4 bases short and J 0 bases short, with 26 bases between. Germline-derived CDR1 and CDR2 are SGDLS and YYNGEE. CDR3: CASSSRLGFGGHTSYNEQFF. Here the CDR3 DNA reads TGTGCCAGCAGCTCCCGACTGGGGTTCGGCGGGCACACCTCCTACAATGAGCAGTTCTTC.

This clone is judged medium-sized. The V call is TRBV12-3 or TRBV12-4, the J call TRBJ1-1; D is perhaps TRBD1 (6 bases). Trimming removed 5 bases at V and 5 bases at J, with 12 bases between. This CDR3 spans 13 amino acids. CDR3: CASSATGKTEAFF. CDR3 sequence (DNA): TGTGCCAGCAGTGCTACAGGGAAAACTGAAGCTTTCTTT.

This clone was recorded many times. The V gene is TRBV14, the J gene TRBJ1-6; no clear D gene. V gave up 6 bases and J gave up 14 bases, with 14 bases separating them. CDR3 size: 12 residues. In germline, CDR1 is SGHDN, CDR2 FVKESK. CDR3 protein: CASSPTSGTLHF. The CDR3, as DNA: TGTGCCAGCAGTCCGACAAGCGGGACCCTCCACTTT.

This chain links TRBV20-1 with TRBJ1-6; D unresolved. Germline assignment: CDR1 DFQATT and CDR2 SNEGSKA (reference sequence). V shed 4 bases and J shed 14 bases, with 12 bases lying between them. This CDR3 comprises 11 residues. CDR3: CSAKEGETLHF. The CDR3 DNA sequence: TGCAGTGCTAAGGAGGGAGAGACCCTCCACTTT.

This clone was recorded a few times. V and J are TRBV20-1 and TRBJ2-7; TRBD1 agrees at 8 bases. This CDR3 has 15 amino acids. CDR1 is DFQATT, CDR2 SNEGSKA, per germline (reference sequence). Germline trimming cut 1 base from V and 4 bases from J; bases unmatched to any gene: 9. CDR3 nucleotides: TGCAGTGCTAGAGGGCCCCAGGGGGCATGGTACGAGCAGTACTTC. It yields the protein CSARGPQGAWYEQYF.

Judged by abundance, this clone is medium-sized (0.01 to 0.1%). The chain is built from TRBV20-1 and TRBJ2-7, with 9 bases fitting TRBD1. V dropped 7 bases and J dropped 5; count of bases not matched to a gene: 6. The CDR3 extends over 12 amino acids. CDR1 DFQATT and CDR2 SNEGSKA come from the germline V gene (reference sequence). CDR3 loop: CSGSRQGDEQYF. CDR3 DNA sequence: TGCAGTGGGTCAAGACAGGGGGACGAGCAGTACTTC.

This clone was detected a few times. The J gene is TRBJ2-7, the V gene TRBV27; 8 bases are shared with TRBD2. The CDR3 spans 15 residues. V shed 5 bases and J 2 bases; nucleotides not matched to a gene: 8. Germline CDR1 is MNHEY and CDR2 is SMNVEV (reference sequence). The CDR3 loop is CASSRYGGETYEQYF. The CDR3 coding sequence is TGTGCCAGCAGTCGTTACGGGGGGGAGACCTACGAGCAGTACTTC.

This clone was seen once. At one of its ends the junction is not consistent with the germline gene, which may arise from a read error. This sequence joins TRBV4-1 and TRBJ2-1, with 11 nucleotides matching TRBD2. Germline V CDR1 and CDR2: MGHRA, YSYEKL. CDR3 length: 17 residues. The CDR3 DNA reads TGCGCCAGCATCCAAGTCCGCATGGGACTAGCGGCCGATGAGCAGTTCTTC. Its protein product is CASIQVRMGLAADEQFF.

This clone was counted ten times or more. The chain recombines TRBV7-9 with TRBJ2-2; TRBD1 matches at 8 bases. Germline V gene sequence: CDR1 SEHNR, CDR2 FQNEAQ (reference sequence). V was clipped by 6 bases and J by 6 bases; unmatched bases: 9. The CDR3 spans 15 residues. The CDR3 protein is CASRGKTGEAGELFF. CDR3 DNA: TGTGCCAGCAGGGGGAAGACAGGGGAGGCCGGGGAGCTGTTTTTT. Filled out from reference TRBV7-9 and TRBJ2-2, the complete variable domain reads DTGVSQNPRHKITKRGQNVTFRCDPISEHNRLYWYRQTLGQGPEFLTYFQNEAQLEKSRLLSDRFSAERPKGSFSTLEIQRTEQGDSAMYLCASRGKTGEAGELFFGEGSRLTVL.

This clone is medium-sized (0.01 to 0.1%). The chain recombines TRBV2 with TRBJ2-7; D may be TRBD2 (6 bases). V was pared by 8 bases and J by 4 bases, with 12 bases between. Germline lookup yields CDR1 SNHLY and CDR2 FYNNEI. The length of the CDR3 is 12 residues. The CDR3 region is CASWDSLYEQYF. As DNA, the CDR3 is TGTGCCAGCTGGGACTCATTATACGAGCAGTACTTC.

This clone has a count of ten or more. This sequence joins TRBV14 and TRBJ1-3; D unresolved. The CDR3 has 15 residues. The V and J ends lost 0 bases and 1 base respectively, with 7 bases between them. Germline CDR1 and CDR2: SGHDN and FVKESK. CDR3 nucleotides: TGTGCCAGCAGCCAAGAACGTTCATCTGGAAACACCATATATTTT. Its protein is CASSQERSSGNTIYF.

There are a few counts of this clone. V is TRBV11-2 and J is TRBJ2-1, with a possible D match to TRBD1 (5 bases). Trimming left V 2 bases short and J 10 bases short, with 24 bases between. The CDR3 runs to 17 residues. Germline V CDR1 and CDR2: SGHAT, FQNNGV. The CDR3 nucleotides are TGTGCCAGCAGCTTATTTCGTGCTGGGTGGGGCGGTCGGGAGCAGTTCTTC. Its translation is CASSLFRAGWGGREQFF.